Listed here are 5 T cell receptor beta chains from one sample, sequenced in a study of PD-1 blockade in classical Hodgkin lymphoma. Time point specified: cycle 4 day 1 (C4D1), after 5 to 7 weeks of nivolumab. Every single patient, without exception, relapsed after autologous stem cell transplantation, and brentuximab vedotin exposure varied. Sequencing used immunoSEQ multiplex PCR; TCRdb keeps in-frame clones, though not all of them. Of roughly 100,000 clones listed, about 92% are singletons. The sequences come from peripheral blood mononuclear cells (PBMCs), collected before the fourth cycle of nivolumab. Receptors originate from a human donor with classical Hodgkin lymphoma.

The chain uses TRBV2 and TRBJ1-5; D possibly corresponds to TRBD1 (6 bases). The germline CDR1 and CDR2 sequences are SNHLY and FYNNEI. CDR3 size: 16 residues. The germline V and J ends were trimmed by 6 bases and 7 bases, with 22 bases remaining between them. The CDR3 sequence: CASSHPLQGGYQPQHF. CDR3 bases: TGTGCCAGCAGCCACCCGCTACAGGGAGGGTACCAGCCCCAGCATTTT.

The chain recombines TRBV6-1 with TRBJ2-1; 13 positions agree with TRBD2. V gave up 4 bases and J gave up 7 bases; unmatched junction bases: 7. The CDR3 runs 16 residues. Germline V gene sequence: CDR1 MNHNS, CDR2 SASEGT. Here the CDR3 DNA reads TGTGCCAGCAGTGTACGGACTAGCGGGAGACTGAATGAGCAGTTCTTC. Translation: CASSVRTSGRLNEQFF.

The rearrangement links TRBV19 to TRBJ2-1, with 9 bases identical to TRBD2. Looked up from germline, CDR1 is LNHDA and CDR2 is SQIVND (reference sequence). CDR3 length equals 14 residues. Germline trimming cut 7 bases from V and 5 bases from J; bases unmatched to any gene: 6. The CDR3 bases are TGTGCCAGTATGGGGGGACTAGCAAACAATGAGCAGTTCTTC. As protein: CASMGGLANNEQFF.

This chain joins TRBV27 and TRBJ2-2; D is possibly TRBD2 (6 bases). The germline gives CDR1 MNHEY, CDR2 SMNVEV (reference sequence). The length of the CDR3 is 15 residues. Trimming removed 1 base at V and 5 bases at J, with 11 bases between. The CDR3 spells CASSLLSGGTGELFF. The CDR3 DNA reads TGTGCCAGCAGTTTATTGTCCGGGGGAACCGGGGAGCTGTTTTTT.

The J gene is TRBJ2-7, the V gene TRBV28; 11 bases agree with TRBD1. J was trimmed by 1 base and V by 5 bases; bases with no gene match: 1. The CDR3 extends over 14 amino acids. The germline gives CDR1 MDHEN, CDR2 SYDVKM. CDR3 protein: CASSGTGGSYEQYF. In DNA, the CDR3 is TGTGCCAGCAGTGGGACAGGGGGTTCCTACGAGCAGTACTTC.